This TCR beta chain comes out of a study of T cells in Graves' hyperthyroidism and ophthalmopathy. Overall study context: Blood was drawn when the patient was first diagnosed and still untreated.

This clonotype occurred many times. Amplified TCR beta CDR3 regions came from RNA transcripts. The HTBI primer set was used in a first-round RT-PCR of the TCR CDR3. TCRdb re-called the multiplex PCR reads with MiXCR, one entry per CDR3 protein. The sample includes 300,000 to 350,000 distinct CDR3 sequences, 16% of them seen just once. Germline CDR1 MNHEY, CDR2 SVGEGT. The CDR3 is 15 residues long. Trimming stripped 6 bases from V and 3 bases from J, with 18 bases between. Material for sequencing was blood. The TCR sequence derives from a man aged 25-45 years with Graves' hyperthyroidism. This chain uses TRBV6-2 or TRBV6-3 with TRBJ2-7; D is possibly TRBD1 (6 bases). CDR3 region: CASSDNLRGFYEQYF. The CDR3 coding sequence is TGTGCCAGCAGCGACAACCTCAGGGGATTCTACGAGCAGTACTTC.